One and the same sample provided the 21 T cell receptor beta chains below, sequenced in a study of OX40 agonist ivuxolimab in advanced cancers. Here immunoSEQ multiplex PCR was the method, and the copy in TCRdb shows in-frame clones only, minus some. The table includes tens of thousands of clones, more than 85% detected once. The sequencing here drew on CD4+ or CD8+ T cells sorted from blood, taken in a trial of the OX40 agonist ivuxolimab. The source of these receptors is an adult with an advanced solid tumor such as melanoma, head and neck, liver or kidney cancer.

The gene calls are TRBV4-1 and TRBJ2-2; 10 positions match TRBD1. Germline CDR1 reads MGHRA; CDR2 reads YSYEKL. CDR3 length: 18 residues. V shed 0 bases, J shed 1 base, and the junction held 5 bases outside the gene matches. CDR3 in amino acids: CASSQDFRDRGNTGELFF. CDR3 nucleotides: TGCGCCAGCAGCCAAGATTTTAGGGACAGGGGGAACACCGGGGAGCTGTTTTTT.

The rearrangement joins TRBV13 to TRBJ2-1; 9 positions match TRBD2. After removal of 6 bases from V and 3 bases from J, the junction contained 6 bases not matched to a gene. The V gene's germline CDR1 is PRHDT and CDR2 FYEKMQ (reference sequence). The CDR3 totals 15 residues. The CDR3 sequence is CASSSSGTYYNEQFF. The CDR3 region has the DNA TGTGCCAGCAGTTCTAGCGGGACCTACTACAATGAGCAGTTCTTC.

The chain recombines TRBV14 with TRBJ2-5; D call uncertain. The germline V and J ends were trimmed by 0 bases and 1 base, with 9 bases remaining between them. The CDR3 covers 15 residues. In germline, CDR1 is SGHDN, CDR2 FVKESK. DNA for the CDR3: TGTGCCAGCAGCCAAGACGTGATACCCCAAGAGACCCAGTACTTC. It specifies CASSQDVIPQETQYF.

The chain links TRBV30 to TRBJ1-5, with unresolved D. CDR1 GTSNPN and CDR2 SVGIG come from the germline V gene (reference sequence). V was pared by 2 bases and J by 8 bases, with 13 bases between. The CDR3 has 13 amino acids. Written as DNA, the CDR3 is TGTGCCTGGAGTAGGACGGGCGGAGAGCCCCAGCATTTT. It encodes CAWSRTGGEPQHF.

The CDR3 here is CASSLGRGHNQPQHF. CDR3 in DNA: TGTGCCAGCAGCTTAGGGAGGGGGCACAATCAGCCCCAGCATTTT. The chain carries TRBV7-6 and TRBJ1-5, with 7 bases identical to TRBD1. This CDR3 contains 15 residues. V was pared by 1 base and J by 3 bases, with 3 bases of the junction left unmatched. Germline V gives CDR1 SGHVS, CDR2 FNYEAQ.

The CDR3 protein is CASSQKWEQGVGNSPLHF. The CDR3 nucleotides read TGCGCCAGCAGCCAAAAGTGGGAGCAGGGGGTCGGAAATTCACCCCTCCACTTT. The chain employs TRBV4-1 and TRBJ1-6; 7 nucleotides match TRBD1. Germline CDR1 reads MGHRA; CDR2 reads YSYEKL. Unmatched junction bases numbered 14, after V lost 2 bases and J lost 7 bases. The CDR3 totals 18 residues.

V is TRBV18 and J is TRBJ2-3; D gene uncertain. The CDR3 length is 13 residues. Trimming stripped 0 bases from V and 0 bases from J, with 1 base between. The germline CDR1 and CDR2 sequences are KGHSH and LQKENI. The CDR3: CASSPPSTDTQYF. CDR3 sequence (DNA): TGTGCCAGCTCACCACCTAGCACAGATACGCAGTATTTT.

The rearrangement links TRBV4-1 to TRBJ1-5; D not resolved. V lost 0 bases to trimming and J lost 3 bases, with 9 bases between them. The germline V gene encodes CDR1 MGHRA and CDR2 YSYEKL. The CDR3 consists of 15 residues. Here the CDR3 DNA reads TGCGCCAGCAGCCAAGATCGGGGAGTCAATCAGCCCCAGCATTTT. Amino acid sequence: CASSQDRGVNQPQHF.

This clone has only one observation. The V call is TRBV9, the J call TRBJ2-5; 8 positions match TRBD2. The length of the CDR3 is 17 residues. Looked up from germline, CDR1 is SGDLS and CDR2 is YYNGEE. Unmatched junction bases numbered 9, after V lost 0 bases and J lost 2 bases. The CDR3 sequence is CASSVDGSGSAQETQYF. The CDR3 nucleotides are TGTGCCAGCAGCGTAGACGGAAGCGGGAGTGCTCAAGAGACCCAGTACTTC. Full variable domain (outside the CDR3, taken from reference TRBV9 and TRBJ2-5): DSGVTQTPKHLITATGQRVTLRCSPRSGDLSVYWYQQSLDQGLQFLIQYYNGEERAKGNILERFSAQQFPDLHSELNLSSLELGDSALYFCASSVDGSGSAQETQYFGPGTRLLVL.

The genes are TRBV2 and TRBJ2-3; no definite D call. Germline values: CDR1 SNHLY, CDR2 FYNNEI. The V gene lost 4 bases and the J gene lost 3 bases, with 5 bases spanning the gap. This CDR3 region has 12 residues. In DNA, the CDR3 is TGTGCCAGCAGTGGGTCTACAGATACGCAGTATTTT. Protein: CASSGSTDTQYF.

This sequence joins TRBV10-3 and TRBJ1-1; possible D gene TRBD1, 5 bases. The germline V gene has CDR1 ENHRY and CDR2 SYGVKD. The CDR3 extends over 10 amino acids. Deletions cut 10 bases from V and 8 bases from J, with 11 bases between. The CDR3 DNA reads as TGTGCCAGTATGGGGCGGGAAGCTTTCTTT. Residues: CASMGREAFF.

This clone appeared a single time. The rearrangement joins TRBV19 to TRBJ2-1, with 7 bases fitting TRBD2. V was clipped by 2 bases and J by 4 bases; unmatched bases: 8. The V gene's germline CDR1 is LNHDA and CDR2 SQIVND (reference sequence). The CDR3 is made up of 16 amino acids. The CDR3 region has the DNA TGTGCCAGTAGTATAAAGACTAGCAAGAGGTACAATGAGCAGTTCTTC. Residues: CASSIKTSKRYNEQFF.

The rearrangement links TRBV7-9 to TRBJ2-1; no clear D. Germline V CDR1 and CDR2: SEHNR, FQNEAQ (reference sequence). CDR3 length equals 12 residues. Trimming removed 4 bases at V and 8 bases at J, with 9 bases between. DNA for the CDR3: TGTGCCAGCAGCTCGCCTCAGTATGAGCAGTTCTTC. This gives the protein CASSSPQYEQFF.

This chain uses TRBV6-6 with TRBJ1-1; unclear D gene. This CDR3 has 16 residues. Trimming cost V 6 bases and J 10 bases, with 27 bases left between them. In germline, CDR1 is MNHNY, CDR2 SVGAGI (reference sequence). The CDR3 sequence is CASRNSREGPGVGAFF. The CDR3 nucleotides are TGTGCCAGCAGAAACTCCAGAGAGGGCCCCGGTGTCGGAGCTTTCTTT.

This chain uses TRBV5-5 with TRBJ1-1; weak D call: TRBD1 (5 bases). The CDR3 contains 13 residues. V was cut by 6 bases and J by 6 bases, with 15 bases left in between. Germline values: CDR1 SGHKS, CDR2 YYEKEE (reference sequence). CDR3 loop: CASKIEGAAEAFF. CDR3 sequence (DNA): TGTGCCAGCAAGATAGAAGGGGCTGCTGAAGCTTTCTTT.

The chain combines TRBV21-1 with TRBJ1-5; TRBD1 is the table's D call, not checked against the DNA. TRBV21-1 constitutes a pseudogene. The CDR3 runs to 19 residues. In DNA, the CDR3 is TGTGCCAGCAGCAAAGTTCTGAGGGGGAAGGTCGATAGCAATCAGCCCCAGCATTTT. Its translation: CASSKVLRGKVDSNQPQHF.

The chain joins TRBV6-5 to TRBJ2-2; D unresolved. The CDR3 covers 13 residues. Per the germline V gene, CDR1 is MNHEY and CDR2 is SVGAGI. V was cut by 5 bases and J by 4 bases, with 8 bases left in between. In DNA, the CDR3 is TGTGCCAGCAGTCAGACGTCCACCGGGGAGCTGTTTTTT. The encoded protein is CASSQTSTGELFF.

J is TRBJ2-3 and V is TRBV10-2, with a weak D call TRBD1 (6 bases). Germline lookup yields CDR1 WSHSY and CDR2 SAAADI. The CDR3 has 15 residues. V was pared by 4 bases and J by 3 bases, with 14 bases between. The CDR3 sequence is CASSGAGEETDTQYF. Written as DNA, the CDR3 is TGCGCCAGCAGTGGGGCAGGGGAAGAGACAGATACGCAGTATTTT.

The V and J genes are TRBV4-2 and TRBJ1-4, with a tentative D call TRBD1 (6 bases). This CDR3 has 18 amino acids. CDR1 and CDR2 from the germline V gene are LGHNA and YNFKEQ. Trimming shortened V by 4 bases and J by 0 bases, and 18 bases separated the two germline ends. The CDR3 protein is CASSLAPGGTATNEKLFF. The CDR3, as DNA: TGTGCCAGCAGCCTCGCACCGGGGGGCACGGCAACTAATGAAAAACTGTTTTTT.

The V call is TRBV7-8, the J call TRBJ2-1; unclear D gene. Germline V gene sequence: CDR1 SGHVS, CDR2 FQNEAQ. V lost 2 bases, J lost 3 bases, and 14 bases lay in between. The CDR3 sequence is 16 residues long. CDR3: CASSLSSRADYNEQFF. In DNA form, the CDR3 reads TGTGCCAGCAGCTTATCTTCCCGGGCTGACTACAATGAGCAGTTCTTC.

This sequence joins TRBV19 and TRBJ2-7; D is perhaps TRBD1 (5 bases). The CDR3 length is 14 residues. V lost 2 bases, J lost 7 bases, and 15 bases lay in between. CDR1 is LNHDA and CDR2 is SQIVND in the germline V gene (reference sequence). Written as DNA, the CDR3 is TGTGCCAGTAGTATATTCGACAGCCCCAGGGAGCAGTACTTC. Its protein product is CASSIFDSPREQYF.